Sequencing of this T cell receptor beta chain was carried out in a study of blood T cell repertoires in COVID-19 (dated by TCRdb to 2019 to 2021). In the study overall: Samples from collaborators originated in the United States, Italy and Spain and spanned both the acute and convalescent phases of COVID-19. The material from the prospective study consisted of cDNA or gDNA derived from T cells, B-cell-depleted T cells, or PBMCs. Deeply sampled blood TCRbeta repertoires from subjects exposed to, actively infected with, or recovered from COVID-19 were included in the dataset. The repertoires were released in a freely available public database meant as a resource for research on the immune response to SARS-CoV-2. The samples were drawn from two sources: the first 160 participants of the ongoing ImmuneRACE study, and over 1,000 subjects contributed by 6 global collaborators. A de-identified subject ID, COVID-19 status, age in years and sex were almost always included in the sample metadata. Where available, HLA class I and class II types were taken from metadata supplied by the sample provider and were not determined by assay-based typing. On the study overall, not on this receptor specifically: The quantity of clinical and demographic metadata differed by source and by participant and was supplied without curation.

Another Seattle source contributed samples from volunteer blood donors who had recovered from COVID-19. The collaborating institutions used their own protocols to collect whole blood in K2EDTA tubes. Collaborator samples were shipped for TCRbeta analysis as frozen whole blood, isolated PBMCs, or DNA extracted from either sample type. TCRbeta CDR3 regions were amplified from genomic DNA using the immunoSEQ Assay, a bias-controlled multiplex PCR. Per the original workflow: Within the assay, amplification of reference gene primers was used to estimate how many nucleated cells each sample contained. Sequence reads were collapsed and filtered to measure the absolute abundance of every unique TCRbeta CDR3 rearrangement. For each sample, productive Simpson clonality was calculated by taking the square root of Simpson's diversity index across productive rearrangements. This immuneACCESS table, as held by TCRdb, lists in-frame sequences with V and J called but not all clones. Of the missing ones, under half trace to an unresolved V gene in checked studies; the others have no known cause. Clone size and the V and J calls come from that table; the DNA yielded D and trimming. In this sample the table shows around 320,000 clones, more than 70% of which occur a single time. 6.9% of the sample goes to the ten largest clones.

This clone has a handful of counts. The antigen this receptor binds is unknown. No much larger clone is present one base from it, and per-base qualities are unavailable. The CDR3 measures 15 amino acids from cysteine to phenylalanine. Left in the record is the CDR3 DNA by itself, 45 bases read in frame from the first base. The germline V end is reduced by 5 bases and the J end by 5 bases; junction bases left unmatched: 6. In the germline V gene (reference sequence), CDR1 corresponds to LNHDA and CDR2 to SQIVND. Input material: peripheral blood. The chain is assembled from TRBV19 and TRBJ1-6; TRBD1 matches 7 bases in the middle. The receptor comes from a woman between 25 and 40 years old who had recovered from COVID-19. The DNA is TGTGCCAGTAGTTTCCGGGACAGTAATAATTCACCCCTCCACTTT. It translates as CASSFRDSNNSPLHF.